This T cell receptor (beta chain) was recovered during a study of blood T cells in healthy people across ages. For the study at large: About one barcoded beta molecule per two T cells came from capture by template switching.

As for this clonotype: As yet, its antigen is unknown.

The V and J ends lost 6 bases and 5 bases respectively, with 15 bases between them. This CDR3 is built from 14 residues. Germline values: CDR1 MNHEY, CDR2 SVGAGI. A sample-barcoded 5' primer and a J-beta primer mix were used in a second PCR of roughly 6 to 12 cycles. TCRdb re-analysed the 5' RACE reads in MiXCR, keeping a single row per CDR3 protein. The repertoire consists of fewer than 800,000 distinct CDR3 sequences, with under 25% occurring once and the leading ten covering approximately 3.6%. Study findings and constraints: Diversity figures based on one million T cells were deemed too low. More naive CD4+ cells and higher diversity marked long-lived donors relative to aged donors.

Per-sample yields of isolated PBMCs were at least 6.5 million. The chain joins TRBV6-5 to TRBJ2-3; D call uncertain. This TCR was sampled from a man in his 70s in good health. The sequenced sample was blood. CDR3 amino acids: CASRWRGLRDTQYF. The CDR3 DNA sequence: TGTGCCAGCAGGTGGAGAGGTCTAAGAGATACGCAGTATTTT.